This T cell receptor beta chain emerged from a study of vaccination and CD4 T cells after COVID-19. An Oncomine TCR Beta short-read assay was used to sequence the DNA from cultured CD4+ T cells. TCRdb re-called the PCR reads through MiXCR, storing one row per CDR3 protein. The sample carries some 4,000 distinct CDR3 sequences, around 40% recorded once. This clonotype is labeled as large. What it binds is not known. Treatment here: roughly 10-day PBMC culture with coronavirus spike peptide pools or control peptides (ViraFEST assay). Losses at the gene ends were 5 bases for V and 3 bases for J; bases not matched to a gene: 8. The germline CDR1 and CDR2 sequences are SGHVS and FNYEAQ. The CDR3 consists of 16 residues.

V is TRBV7-6 and J is TRBJ2-3; 10 nucleotides line up with TRBD2. This clonotype was obtained from a human donor who had recovered from COVID-19. Sequencing was carried out using CD4+ T cells from blood, cultured in vitro. The CDR3 loop reads CASSRALAGATDTQYF. The CDR3 nucleotides read TGTGCCAGCAGCCGGGCCCTAGCGGGGGCGACAGATACGCAGTATTTT. Supplemented by reference TRBV7-6 and TRBJ2-3, the full variable domain reads GAGVSQSPRYKVTKRGQDVALRCDPISGHVSLYWYRQALGQGPEFLTYFNYEAQQDKSGLPNDRFSAERPEGSISTLTIQRTEQRDSAMYRCASSRALAGATDTQYFGPGTRLTVL.